The entry that follows covers one T cell receptor (beta chain) sequence. There is no known antigen for this receptor. No much larger clonotype is one base removed from it; base qualities were not supplied. Receptor amplification or capture employed the immunoSEQ multiplex PCR assay. TCRdb took over this immuneACCESS table, retaining in-frame rearrangements with V and J assigned. Such tables are incomplete; in checked studies, under half of the missing clones stem from an unresolved V gene, and the remainder is unexplained. This sample is represented by over 100,000 clones; roughly 90% of them were singletons. The top ten clones comprise about 2.3% of the sample. This entry belongs to a study of control samples from healthy donors and cancer patients (TCRdb year 2020). The germline V gene (reference sequence) supplies CDR1 MNHNY and CDR2 SVGAGI. V drops 2 bases and J drops 3 bases, leaving 11 bases in between. The CDR3 starts with the cysteine, ends with the phenylalanine, and has 15 residues. Just the 45-base CDR3 DNA is kept, in frame starting at base 1.

The TCR was taken from a man aged 40-49 years in good health. The chain uses TRBV6-6 and TRBJ1-5, with the D gene too uncertain to name. The source material was blood. The sequenced DNA is TGTGCCAGCAGTTACATCGGACCAAACAATCAGCCCCAGCATTTT. Translated, this gives CASSYIGPNNQPQHF.